This T cell receptor (beta chain) was documented in a study of T cells in Graves' hyperthyroidism and ophthalmopathy. Amplification targeted TCR beta CDR3 regions from RNA transcripts. First-round RT-PCR of the TCR CDR3 relied on the HTBI primer set. TCRdb analysed the multiplex PCR reads with MiXCR anew, one entry per CDR3 protein. The table records hundreds of thousands of distinct CDR3 sequences, just under 15% of them present only once. V was cut by 7 bases and J by 2 bases, with 11 bases left in between. CDR1 and CDR2 from the germline V gene are MDHEN and SYDVKM. The CDR3 consists of 14 residues.

The clonotype originates from a woman in her twenties or thirties with Graves' hyperthyroidism. This chain joins TRBV28 and TRBJ2-2; no firm D call. The sequenced sample consisted of blood. CDR3 nucleotide sequence: TGTGCCAGCACCTATGGCACTAACACCGGGGAGCTGTTTTTT. It is translated as CASTYGTNTGELFF.